This TCR beta chain was profiled in a study of cytomegalovirus exposure and HLA in healthy donors. Study context: The 120 or so validation repertoires and the 650 to 850 first-cohort repertoires shared a platform, a later analysis reported.

It was the roughly 110-subject validation cohort, separate from the roughly 700-subject first cohort, to which the donors belonged. Data came from immunoSEQ multiplex PCR; TCRdb stores just in-frame clones and leaves some out. The data hold 150,000 or so clones, with roughly nine tenths observed a single time. This clone showed up just a few times. Its specificity is not known. Trimming took 2 bases from V and 3 from J, leaving 13 bases between them. CDR3 length: 15 amino acids. Germline assignment: CDR1 MNHNS and CDR2 SASEGT. General study findings and limits: The majority of TCR sequences were rare, yet some public TCRs appeared in many donors. Researchers catalogued 160 or so TCR beta chains as cytomegalovirus-associated.

This TCR came from a man aged 18 to 30 in good health and CMV-seropositive. V and J are TRBV6-1 and TRBJ1-2; D is unclear. The source material was PBMCs. CDR3 region: CASSENTLLDYGYTF. The CDR3 DNA reads TGTGCCAGCAGTGAAAACACCCTTTTGGACTATGGCTACACCTTC.